Each of the 32 T cell receptor beta chains below was sequenced from the same sample in a study of T cell responses to AZD1222 COVID-19 vaccine. Profiled with immunoSEQ multiplex PCR; TCRdb holds only in-frame clones, not every one. The repertoire holds some 170,000 clones, 93% seen once, with approximately 0.97% in the top ten. The material was peripheral blood, obtained on day 0 of AZD1222 vaccination. Source of these receptors: an adult in good health.

The CDR3 is CSGRGGGSYNEQFF. The CDR3 nucleotides are TGCAGCGGTCGGGGCGGCGGATCCTACAATGAGCAGTTCTTC. The J gene is TRBJ2-1, the V gene TRBV29-1; the D gene could be TRBD1 or TRBD2 (5 bases each). The V gene lost 7 bases and the J gene lost 1 base, with 14 bases spanning the gap. CDR1 and CDR2 from the germline V gene are SQVTM and ANQGSEA. The CDR3 sequence is 14 residues long.

The chain employs TRBV5-4 and TRBJ2-3, with 10 bases aligning to TRBD2. Losses at the gene ends were 0 bases for V and 1 base for J; bases not matched to a gene: 8. The CDR3 covers 18 residues. Germline V gene lookup returns CDR1 SGHNT and CDR2 YYREEE (reference sequence). The CDR3 DNA reads TGTGCCAGCAGCTTGGTGCCGGCTAGCGGGGGTCGCACAGATACGCAGTATTTT. Translating it yields CASSLVPASGGRTDTQYF.

The chain couples TRBV28 to TRBJ1-1; D uncertain. Germline assignment: CDR1 MDHEN and CDR2 SYDVKM. The V gene lost 6 bases and the J gene lost 4 bases, with 15 bases spanning the gap. The CDR3 has 14 amino acids. CDR3 nucleotide sequence: TGTGCCAGCAGCCTTGTTTTACGCAGCACTGAAGCTTTCTTT. This encodes CASSLVLRSTEAFF.

This chain links TRBV5-4 with TRBJ1-4; D unclear. The CDR3 totals 16 residues. Germline CDR1 reads SGHNT; CDR2 reads YYREEE (reference sequence). Trimming left V 4 bases short and J 2 bases short, with 15 bases between. CDR3 DNA: TGTGCCAGCAGCCCTGGCGGGGTTTCCACTAATGAAAAACTGTTTTTT. Its translation: CASSPGGVSTNEKLFF. Supplemented by reference TRBV5-4 and TRBJ1-4, the full variable domain reads ETGVTQSPTHLIKTRGQQVTLRCSSQSGHNTVSWYQQALGQGPQFIFQYYREEENGRGNFPPRFSGLQFPNYSSELNVNALELDDSALYLCASSPGGVSTNEKLFFGSGTQLSVL.

The V gene is TRBV18, the J gene TRBJ1-5; TRBD1 aligns across 8 bases. Germline values: CDR1 KGHSH, CDR2 LQKENI. V lost 6 bases and J lost 9; bases outside the gene matches: 10. There are 14 residues in the CDR3. The CDR3 DNA is TGTGCCAGCTCGCCGGTTGGACAGGGCGGGCCCCAGCATTTT. Residues: CASSPVGQGGPQHF. The full variable domain, rest sourced from reference TRBV18 and TRBJ1-5, is NAGVMQNPRHLVRRRGQEARLRCSPMKGHSHVYWYRQLPEEGLKFMVYLQKENIIDESGMPKERFSAEFPKEGPSILRIQQVVRGDSAAYFCASSPVGQGGPQHFGDGTRLSIL.

The chain is built from TRBV2 and TRBJ1-5; 9 bases agree with TRBD1. Trimming removed 8 bases from V and 3 bases from J; junction bases left unmatched: 5. Per germline, CDR1 SNHLY and CDR2 FYNNEI. There are 14 residues in the CDR3. The CDR3 protein is CASGGDRDNQPQHF. The CDR3 nucleotides read TGTGCCAGCGGGGGGGACAGGGACAATCAGCCCCAGCATTTT. The variable domain in full, with the rest retrieved from reference TRBV2 and TRBJ1-5, is EPEVTQTPSHQVTQMGQEVILRCVPISNHLYFYWYRQILGQKVEFLVSFYNNEISEKSEIFDDQFSVERPDGSNFTLKIRSTKLEDSAMYFCASGGDRDNQPQHFGDGTRLSIL.

This clone occurred once. The chain is built from TRBV3-1 (or the pseudogene TRBV3-2) and TRBJ1-5, with a possible D match to TRBD1 (5 bases). With 0 bases removed from V and 0 bases from J, the gap between germline ends came to 21 bases. The CDR3 length is 20 residues. The V gene's germline CDR1 is LGHDT and CDR2 YNNKEL (reference sequence). As DNA, the CDR3 is TGTGCCAGCAGCCAAGATCCGGGTTCGGGACCGCGTTATAGCAATCAGCCCCAGCATTTT. It codes for CASSQDPGSGPRYSNQPQHF.

The chain links TRBV28 to TRBJ1-6; TRBD1 might be the D (5 bases). V was cut by 1 base and J by 5 bases, with 15 bases left in between. CDR3 length: 17 residues. Germline V gene lookup returns CDR1 MDHEN and CDR2 SYDVKM. DNA of the CDR3: TGTGCCAGCAGTTTATCCTCCCTGGGGGGAGATAATTCACCCCTCCACTTT. Amino acids: CASSLSSLGGDNSPLHF.

This clone was counted a single time. CDR3 nucleotide sequence: TGTGCCAGCAGTTACTCGATCTTAGCGGGCGAGACCCAGTACTTC. This gives the protein CASSYSILAGETQYF. The chain carries TRBV6-5 and TRBJ2-5; 7 nucleotides agree with TRBD2. The germline V gene has CDR1 MNHEY and CDR2 SVGAGI. V shed 0 bases and J 5 bases; nucleotides not matched to a gene: 6. The CDR3 spans 15 residues.

This chain joins TRBV5-4 and TRBJ2-3, with 7 nucleotides matching TRBD1. The V segment lost 4 bases and the J segment 1 base; nucleotides outside the gene matches: 6. CDR3 length: 15 amino acids. CDR1 and CDR2 from the germline V gene are SGHNT and YYREEE (reference sequence). In nucleotides, the CDR3 is TGTGCCAGCAGCCTACAGGGGATTGGCACAGATACGCAGTATTTT. Amino acids: CASSLQGIGTDTQYF. The full variable domain, its missing parts supplied by reference TRBV5-4 and TRBJ2-3, is ETGVTQSPTHLIKTRGQQVTLRCSSQSGHNTVSWYQQALGQGPQFIFQYYREEENGRGNFPPRFSGLQFPNYSSELNVNALELDDSALYLCASSLQGIGTDTQYFGPGTRLTVL.

This clone was observed a handful of times. The rearrangement joins TRBV7-2 to TRBJ1-6, with 9 bases matching TRBD1. Trimming cost V 5 bases and J 10 bases; bases outside gene matches: 9. In germline, CDR1 is SGHTA, CDR2 FQGNSA. The CDR3 sequence is 15 residues long. The CDR3 DNA follows: TGTGCCAGCAGCATCCAACAGGGGGCAGGCTCACCCCTCCACTTT. It specifies CASSIQQGAGSPLHF.

This rearrangement joins TRBV6-5 to TRBJ2-5, with 9 bases aligning to TRBD2. From germline, CDR1 is MNHEY and CDR2 SVGAGI. V shed 8 bases, J shed 5 bases, and the junction held 12 bases outside the gene matches. The length of the CDR3 is 15 residues. CDR3 bases: TGTGCCAGCGGTCGGAGAGCGGGGGGCTCGGAGACCCAGTACTTC. Translation: CASGRRAGGSETQYF.

The CDR3: CASSADREAGGYNSPLHF. CDR3 nucleotide sequence: TGTGCCAGCAGCGCGGACAGGGAAGCAGGAGGCTATAATTCACCCCTCCACTTT. V and J are TRBV9 and TRBJ1-6, with TRBD1 matching over 8 bases. V lost 3 bases, J lost 3 bases, and 11 bases stayed unmatched. This CDR3 is built from 18 residues. The germline V gene encodes CDR1 SGDLS and CDR2 YYNGEE.

V gene TRBV2 combines with J gene TRBJ1-2; 7 bases line up with TRBD1. The ends lost 6 bases at V and 2 bases at J; junction bases unmatched: 12. The germline V gene has CDR1 SNHLY and CDR2 FYNNEI. The CDR3 runs 16 residues. In DNA, the CDR3 is TGTGCCAGCAGGGACATTTACAGGGGAGCAAACTATGGCTACACCTTC. Encoded protein: CASRDIYRGANYGYTF. Full variable domain (missing parts from reference TRBV2 and TRBJ1-2): EPEVTQTPSHQVTQMGQEVILRCVPISNHLYFYWYRQILGQKVEFLVSFYNNEISEKSEIFDDQFSVERPDGSNFTLKIRSTKLEDSAMYFCASRDIYRGANYGYTFGSGTRLTVV.

V usage is TRBV9 and J usage is TRBJ2-3, with 12 nucleotides matching TRBD2. CDR1 and CDR2 (germline): SGDLS, YYNGEE. V lost 3 bases, J lost 8 bases, and 4 bases stayed unmatched. The CDR3 is made up of 14 amino acids. The CDR3 loop reads CASSASGGVGTQYF. The CDR3 DNA sequence: TGTGCCAGCAGCGCTAGCGGGGGGGTGGGTACGCAGTATTTT. Drawing the rest from reference TRBV9 and TRBJ2-3, the complete variable domain is DSGVTQTPKHLITATGQRVTLRCSPRSGDLSVYWYQQSLDQGLQFLIQYYNGEERAKGNILERFSAQQFPDLHSELNLSSLELGDSALYFCASSASGGVGTQYFGPGTRLTVL.

The chain employs TRBV7-9 and TRBJ1-5, with D hard to call. Germline V CDR1 and CDR2: SEHNR, FQNEAQ (reference sequence). The V end was cut by 3 bases, the J end by 6 bases, with 6 bases between. The CDR3 extends over 12 amino acids. In DNA, the CDR3 is TGTGCCAGCAGCTTGGGTGTTCAGCCCCAGCATTTT. Protein sequence: CASSLGVQPQHF.

The V gene is TRBV4-2, the J gene TRBJ1-3; no clear D gene. Germline V gives CDR1 LGHNA, CDR2 YNFKEQ. The CDR3 length is 16 residues. V gave up 1 base and J gave up 0 bases, with 10 bases separating them. CDR3 amino acids: CASSQAPGSSGNTIYF. The CDR3 nucleotides are TGTGCCAGCAGCCAAGCGCCCGGAAGCTCTGGAAACACCATATATTTT.

V is TRBV3-1 (or the pseudogene TRBV3-2) and J is TRBJ1-5; TRBD1 matches 7 bases. Germline-derived CDR1 and CDR2 are LGHDT and YNNKEL (reference sequence). The CDR3 runs 14 residues. With V trimmed by 3 bases and J by 6 bases, 5 bases remained unmatched. CDR3: CASSQAQGFQPQHF. CDR3 DNA sequence: TGTGCCAGCAGCCAGGCACAGGGGTTTCAGCCCCAGCATTTT.

The chain carries TRBV4-1 and TRBJ2-7, with 11 bases aligning to TRBD1. Germline V gene sequence: CDR1 MGHRA, CDR2 YSYEKL. V was pared by 4 bases and J by 7 bases, with 6 bases of the junction left unmatched. CDR3 length equals 14 residues. CDR3 residues: CASSLGQGAREQYF. CDR3 bases: TGCGCCAGCAGCCTCGGACAGGGGGCGCGAGAGCAGTACTTC.

The J gene is TRBJ1-2, the V gene TRBV5-1, with 7 bases lining up with TRBD1. Germline CDR1 and CDR2: SGHRS and YFSETQ. V shed 2 bases and J 7 bases; nucleotides not matched to a gene: 17. The CDR3 spans 17 residues. The CDR3: CASSFQAPEGGWGGYTF. CDR3 in DNA: TGCGCCAGCAGCTTCCAAGCCCCCGAAGGGGGCTGGGGTGGCTACACCTTC.

The chain combines TRBV4-3 with TRBJ2-1; D is perhaps TRBD2 (7 bases). The CDR3 runs to 14 residues. Germline CDR1 and CDR2: LGHNA and YSLEER. Trimming left V 0 bases short and J 16 bases short, with 19 bases between. CDR3 sequence reads: CASSQENFGGQNFF. The DNA of the CDR3 is TGCGCCAGCAGCCAAGAGAATTTCGGGGGGCAAAATTTCTTC.

The rearrangement links TRBV7-9 to TRBJ1-4, with D hard to call. The V and J ends lost 2 bases and 7 bases respectively, with 8 bases between them. Germline V gene data show CDR1 as SEHNR and CDR2 as FQNEAQ (reference sequence). The CDR3 is made up of 13 amino acids. The CDR3 loop reads CASSLSMPEKLFF. The CDR3 DNA is TGTGCCAGCAGCTTATCCATGCCTGAAAAACTGTTTTTT.

The chain links TRBV12-3 or TRBV12-4 to TRBJ1-5; D is undetermined. CDR3 size: 13 residues. V was clipped by 3 bases and J by 7 bases, with 10 bases between them. CDR3 sequence: CASSFGEEQPQHF. As DNA, the CDR3 is TGTGCCAGCAGTTTTGGCGAGGAACAGCCCCAGCATTTT.

V is TRBV28 and J is TRBJ1-4, with D perhaps TRBD1 (5 bases). This CDR3 comprises 14 residues. The germline gives CDR1 MDHEN, CDR2 SYDVKM. V was clipped by 7 bases and J by 8 bases, with 17 bases between them. The CDR3 region is CASIPTGGSEKLFF. The DNA of the CDR3 is TGTGCCAGCATTCCTACAGGTGGAAGCGAAAAACTGTTTTTT.

The chain employs TRBV6-6 and TRBJ1-5, with D possibly being TRBD1 (6 bases). Trimming removed 5 bases at V and 5 bases at J, with 10 bases between. Germline CDR1 reads MNHNY; CDR2 reads SVGAGI (reference sequence). The CDR3 is 13 amino acids. The CDR3 protein is CASSDRYDQPQHF. CDR3 DNA: TGTGCCAGCAGTGACAGGTACGATCAGCCCCAGCATTTT.

The rearrangement joins TRBV2 to TRBJ1-2; unclear D gene. The CDR3 has 12 residues. V was cut by 4 bases and J by 5 bases, with 8 bases left in between. The germline gives CDR1 SNHLY, CDR2 FYNNEI. CDR3 region: CASSVATYGYTF. CDR3 DNA: TGTGCCAGCAGTGTCGCGACTTATGGCTACACCTTC.

The V call is TRBV27, the J call TRBJ2-2, with 9 positions matching TRBD1. The CDR3 has 15 residues. The germline V gene has CDR1 MNHEY and CDR2 SMNVEV (reference sequence). The ends lost 6 bases at V and 7 bases at J; junction bases unmatched: 9. In nucleotides, the CDR3 is TGTGCCAGCAGCACCGGGACAGGGACGATCGGGGAGCTGTTTTTT. This gives the protein CASSTGTGTIGELFF.

The chain employs TRBV4-1 and TRBJ2-3; 9 bases align to TRBD1. The trim removed 1 base at V and 3 bases at J, leaving 8 bases unmatched. This CDR3 contains 17 residues. Germline CDR1 is MGHRA and CDR2 is YSYEKL. CDR3 bases: TGCGCCAGCAGCCAAGCCGGAGACGGACAGGGGACAGATACGCAGTATTTT. It yields the protein CASSQAGDGQGTDTQYF.

This chain joins TRBV7-8 and TRBJ1-1, with 9 bases lining up with TRBD1. CDR3 size: 15 residues. The ends lost 3 bases at V and 2 bases at J; junction bases unmatched: 4. Germline CDR1 and CDR2: SGHVS and FQNEAQ. The CDR3 protein is CASSFRDRVNTEAFF. CDR3 DNA: TGTGCCAGCAGCTTCCGGGACAGGGTTAACACTGAAGCTTTCTTT.

Here the CDR3 DNA reads TGTGCCAGTAGTATTAGTGGGAGTTACGAGCAGTACTTC. It yields the protein CASSISGSYEQYF. The chain recombines TRBV19 with TRBJ2-7, with D maybe TRBD2 (5 bases). Trimming removed 3 bases from V and 4 bases from J, with 10 bases in between. CDR1 is LNHDA and CDR2 is SQIVND in the germline V gene (reference sequence). CDR3 size: 13 residues.

The chain joins TRBV6-1 to TRBJ2-5; a weak D match, TRBD1 (6 bases). The CDR3 covers 16 residues. V lost 3 bases, J lost 7 bases, and 21 bases lay in between. Germline CDR1 MNHNS, CDR2 SASEGT. CDR3 DNA sequence: TGTGCCAGCAGTGACAACAGGGTTGTAACGGTGGGGACCCAGTACTTC. Translating gives CASSDNRVVTVGTQYF.

The CDR3 loop is CASSLGRDFYF. DNA of the CDR3: TGTGCCAGCAGCTTAGGCCGGGACTTCTACTTC. V is TRBV7-9 and J is TRBJ2-7; D is possibly TRBD2 (6 bases). This CDR3 spans 11 amino acids. Germline-derived CDR1 and CDR2 are SEHNR and FQNEAQ (reference sequence). The V gene lost 1 base and the J gene lost 13 bases, with 11 bases spanning the gap.